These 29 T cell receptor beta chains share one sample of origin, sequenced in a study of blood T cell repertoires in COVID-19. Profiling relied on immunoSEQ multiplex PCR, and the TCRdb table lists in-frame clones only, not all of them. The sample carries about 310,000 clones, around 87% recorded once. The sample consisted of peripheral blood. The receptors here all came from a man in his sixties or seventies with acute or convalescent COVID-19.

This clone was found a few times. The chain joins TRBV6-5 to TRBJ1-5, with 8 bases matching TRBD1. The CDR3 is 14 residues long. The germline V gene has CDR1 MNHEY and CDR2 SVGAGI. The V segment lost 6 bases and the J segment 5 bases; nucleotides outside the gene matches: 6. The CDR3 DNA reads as TGTGCCAGCAGCCGCCAGGGGGCCTATCAGCCCCAGCATTTT. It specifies CASSRQGAYQPQHF.

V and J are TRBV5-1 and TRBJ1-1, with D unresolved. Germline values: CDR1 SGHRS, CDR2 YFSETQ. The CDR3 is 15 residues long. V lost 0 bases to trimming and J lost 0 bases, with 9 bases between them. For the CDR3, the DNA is TGCGCCAGCAGCTTGGGGAGTACTTTGAACACTGAAGCTTTCTTT. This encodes CASSLGSTLNTEAFF.

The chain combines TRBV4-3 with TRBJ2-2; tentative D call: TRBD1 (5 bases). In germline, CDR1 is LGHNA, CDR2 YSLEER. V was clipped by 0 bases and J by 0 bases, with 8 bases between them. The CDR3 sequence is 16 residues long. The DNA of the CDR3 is TGCGCCAGCAGCCAAGATCAGGGCACGAACACCGGGGAGCTGTTTTTT. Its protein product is CASSQDQGTNTGELFF.

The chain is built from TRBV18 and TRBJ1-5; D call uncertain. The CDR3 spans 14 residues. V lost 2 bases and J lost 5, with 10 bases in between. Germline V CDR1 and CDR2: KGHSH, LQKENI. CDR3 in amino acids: CASSPSARDQPQHF. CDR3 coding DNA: TGTGCCAGCTCACCATCGGCGCGGGATCAGCCCCAGCATTTT.

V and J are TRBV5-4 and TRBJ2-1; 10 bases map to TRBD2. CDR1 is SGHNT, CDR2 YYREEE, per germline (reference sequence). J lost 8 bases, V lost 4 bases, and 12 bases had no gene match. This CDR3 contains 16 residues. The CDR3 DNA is TGTGCCAGCAGCCCAGCCGGCAGCGGGAGGGCCCATGAGCAGTTCTTC. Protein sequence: CASSPAGSGRAHEQFF.

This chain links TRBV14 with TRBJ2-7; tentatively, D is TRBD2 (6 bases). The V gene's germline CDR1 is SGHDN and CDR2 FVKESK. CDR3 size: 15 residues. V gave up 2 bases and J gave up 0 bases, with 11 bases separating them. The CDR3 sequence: CASSQRDLSSYEQYF. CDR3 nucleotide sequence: TGTGCCAGCAGCCAACGGGACTTAAGCTCCTACGAGCAGTACTTC.

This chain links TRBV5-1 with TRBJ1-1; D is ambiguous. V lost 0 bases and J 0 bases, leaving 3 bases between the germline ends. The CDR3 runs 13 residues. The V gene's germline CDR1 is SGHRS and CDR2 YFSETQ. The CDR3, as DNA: TGCGCCAGCAGCTTGGGAGTGAACACTGAAGCTTTCTTT. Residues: CASSLGVNTEAFF.

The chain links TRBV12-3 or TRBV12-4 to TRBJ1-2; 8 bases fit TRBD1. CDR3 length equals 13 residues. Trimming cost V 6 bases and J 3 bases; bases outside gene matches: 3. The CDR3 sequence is CASSLDRDYGYTF. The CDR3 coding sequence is TGTGCCAGCAGCTTGGACAGGGACTATGGCTACACCTTC.

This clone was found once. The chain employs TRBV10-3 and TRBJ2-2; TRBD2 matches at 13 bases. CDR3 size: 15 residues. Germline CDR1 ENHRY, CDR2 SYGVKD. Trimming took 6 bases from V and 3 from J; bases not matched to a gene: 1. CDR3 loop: CAISGTSGDTGELFF. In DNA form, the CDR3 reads TGTGCCATCAGCGGGACTAGCGGGGACACCGGGGAGCTGTTTTTT.

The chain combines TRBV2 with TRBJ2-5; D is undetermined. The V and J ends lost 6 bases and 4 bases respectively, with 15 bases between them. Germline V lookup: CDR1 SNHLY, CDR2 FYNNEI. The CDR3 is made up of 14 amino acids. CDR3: CASRRSLLIETQYF. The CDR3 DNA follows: TGTGCCAGCAGACGGTCTCTACTTATAGAGACCCAGTACTTC.

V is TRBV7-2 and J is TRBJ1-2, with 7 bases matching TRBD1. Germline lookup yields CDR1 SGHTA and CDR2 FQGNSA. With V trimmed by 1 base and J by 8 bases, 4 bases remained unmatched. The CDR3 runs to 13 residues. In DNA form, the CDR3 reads TGTGCCAGCAGCTTAGGACAGGGCGGGGGCTACACCTTC. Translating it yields CASSLGQGGGYTF.

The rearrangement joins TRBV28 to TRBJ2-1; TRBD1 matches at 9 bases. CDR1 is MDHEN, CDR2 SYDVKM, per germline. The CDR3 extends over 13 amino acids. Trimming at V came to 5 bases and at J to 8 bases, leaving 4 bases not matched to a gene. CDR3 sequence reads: CASSIGTGYEQFF. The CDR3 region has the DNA TGTGCCAGCAGTATCGGGACAGGGTATGAGCAGTTCTTC.

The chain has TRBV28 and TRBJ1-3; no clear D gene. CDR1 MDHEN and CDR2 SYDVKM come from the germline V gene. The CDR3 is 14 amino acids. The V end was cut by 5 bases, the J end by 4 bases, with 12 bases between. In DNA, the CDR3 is TGTGCCAGCAGTAGCTCCCGCCAAGGAAACACCATATATTTT. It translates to CASSSSRQGNTIYF. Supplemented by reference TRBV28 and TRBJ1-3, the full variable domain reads DVKVTQSSRYLVKRTGEKVFLECVQDMDHENMFWYRQDPGLGLRLIYFSYDVKMKEKGDIPEGYSVSREKKERFSLILESASTNQTSMYLCASSSSRQGNTIYFGEGSWLTVV.

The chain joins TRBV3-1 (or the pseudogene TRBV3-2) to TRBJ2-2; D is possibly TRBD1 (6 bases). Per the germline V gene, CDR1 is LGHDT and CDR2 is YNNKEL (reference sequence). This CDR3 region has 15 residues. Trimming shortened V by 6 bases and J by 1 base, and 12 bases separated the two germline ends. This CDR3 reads CASRNGQLNTGELFF. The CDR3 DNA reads TGTGCCAGCAGGAATGGACAGCTGAACACCGGGGAGCTGTTTTTT.

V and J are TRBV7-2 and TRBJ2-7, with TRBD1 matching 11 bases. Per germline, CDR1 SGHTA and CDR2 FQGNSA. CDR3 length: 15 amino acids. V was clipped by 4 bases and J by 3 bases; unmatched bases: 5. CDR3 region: CASSSQGTGGYEQYF. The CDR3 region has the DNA TGTGCCAGCAGCTCACAGGGGACAGGGGGCTACGAGCAGTACTTC.

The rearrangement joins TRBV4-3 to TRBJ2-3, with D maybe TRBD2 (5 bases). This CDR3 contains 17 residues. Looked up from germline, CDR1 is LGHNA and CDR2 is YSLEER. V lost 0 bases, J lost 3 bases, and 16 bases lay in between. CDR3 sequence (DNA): TGCGCCAGCAGCCAAGACCACCCAGCGAGAGGGACAGATACGCAGTATTTT. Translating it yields CASSQDHPARGTDTQYF.

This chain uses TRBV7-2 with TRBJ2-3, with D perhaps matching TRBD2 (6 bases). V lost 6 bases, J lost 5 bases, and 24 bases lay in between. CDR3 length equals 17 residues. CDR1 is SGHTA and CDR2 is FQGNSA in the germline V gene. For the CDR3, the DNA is TGTGCCAGCAGTTTGGGTGGGTCGGGAGTACGGGGAGATACGCAGTATTTT. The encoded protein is CASSLGGSGVRGDTQYF.

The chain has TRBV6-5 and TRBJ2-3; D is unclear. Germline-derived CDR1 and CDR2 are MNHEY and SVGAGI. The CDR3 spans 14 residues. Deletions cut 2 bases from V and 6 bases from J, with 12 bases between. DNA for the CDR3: TGTGCCAGCAGTTACGGGCAGGTTGGCGATACGCAGTATTTT. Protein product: CASSYGQVGDTQYF.

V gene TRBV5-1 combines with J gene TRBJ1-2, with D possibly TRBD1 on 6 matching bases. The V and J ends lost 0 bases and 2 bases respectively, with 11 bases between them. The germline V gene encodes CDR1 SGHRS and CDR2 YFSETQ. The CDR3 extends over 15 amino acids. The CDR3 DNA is TGCGCCAGCAGCTTGGTGGCAGGGGAGAACTATGGCTACACCTTC. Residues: CASSLVAGENYGYTF.

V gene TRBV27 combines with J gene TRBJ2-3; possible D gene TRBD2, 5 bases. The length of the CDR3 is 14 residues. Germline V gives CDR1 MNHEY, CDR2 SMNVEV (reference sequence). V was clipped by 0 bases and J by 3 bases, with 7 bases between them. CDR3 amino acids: CASSLSRGTDTQYF. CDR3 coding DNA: TGTGCCAGCAGTTTATCTCGGGGAACAGATACGCAGTATTTT.

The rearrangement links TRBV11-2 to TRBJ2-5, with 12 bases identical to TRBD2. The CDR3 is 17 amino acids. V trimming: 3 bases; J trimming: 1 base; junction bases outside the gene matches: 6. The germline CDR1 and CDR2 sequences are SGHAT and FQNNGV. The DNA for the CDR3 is TGTGCCAGCAGCTTGGGAGGACTAGCGGGAATCCAAGAGACCCAGTACTTC. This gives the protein CASSLGGLAGIQETQYF. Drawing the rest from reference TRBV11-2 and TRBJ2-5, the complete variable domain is EAGVAQSPRYKIIEKRQSVAFWCNPISGHATLYWYQQILGQGPKLLIQFQNNGVVDDSQLPKDRFSAERLKGVDSTLKIQPAKLEDSAVYLCASSLGGLAGIQETQYFGPGTRLLVL.

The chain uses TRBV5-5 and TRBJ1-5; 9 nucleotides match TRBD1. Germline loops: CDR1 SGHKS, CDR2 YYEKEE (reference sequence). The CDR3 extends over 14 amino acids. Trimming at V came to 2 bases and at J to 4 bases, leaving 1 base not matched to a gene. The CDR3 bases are TGTGCCAGCAGCTTTGGACAGGGGAATCAGCCCCAGCATTTT. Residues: CASSFGQGNQPQHF.

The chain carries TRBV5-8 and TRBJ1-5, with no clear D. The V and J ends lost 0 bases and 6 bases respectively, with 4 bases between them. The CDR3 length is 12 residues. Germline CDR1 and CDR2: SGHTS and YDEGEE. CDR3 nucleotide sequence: TGTGCCAGCAGCTTGGCTTCTCAGCCCCAGCATTTT. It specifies CASSLASQPQHF.

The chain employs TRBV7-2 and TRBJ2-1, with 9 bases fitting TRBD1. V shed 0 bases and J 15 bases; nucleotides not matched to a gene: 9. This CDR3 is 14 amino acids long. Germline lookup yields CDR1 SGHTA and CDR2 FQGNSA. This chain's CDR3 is CASSLASGTGNLFF. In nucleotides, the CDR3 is TGTGCCAGCAGCTTAGCTTCCGGGACAGGGAATTTGTTCTTC.

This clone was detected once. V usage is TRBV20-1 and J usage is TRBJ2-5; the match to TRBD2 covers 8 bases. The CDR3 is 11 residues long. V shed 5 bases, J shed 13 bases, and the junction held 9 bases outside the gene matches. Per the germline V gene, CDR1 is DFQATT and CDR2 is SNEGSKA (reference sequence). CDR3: CSAAPGGTVYF. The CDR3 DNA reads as TGCAGTGCTGCCCCGGGGGGGACGGTGTACTTC.

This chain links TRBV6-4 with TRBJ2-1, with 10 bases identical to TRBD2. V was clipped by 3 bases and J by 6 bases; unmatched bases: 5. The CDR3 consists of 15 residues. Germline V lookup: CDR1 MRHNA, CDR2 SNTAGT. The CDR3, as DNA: TGTGCCAGCAGTGATGGAGCGGGGGGGCGCAATGAGCAGTTCTTC. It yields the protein CASSDGAGGRNEQFF.

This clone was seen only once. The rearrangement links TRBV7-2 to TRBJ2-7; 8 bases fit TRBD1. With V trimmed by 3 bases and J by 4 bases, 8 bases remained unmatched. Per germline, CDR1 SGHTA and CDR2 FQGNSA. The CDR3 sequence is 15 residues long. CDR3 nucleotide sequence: TGTGCCAGCAGCTTCGGACAGGGCTCGGGTTACGAGCAGTACTTC. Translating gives CASSFGQGSGYEQYF.

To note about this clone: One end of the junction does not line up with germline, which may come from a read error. The CDR3 loop reads CASRLLKGRGAYEQYF. CDR3 nucleotides: TGTGCCAGCAGATTATTAAAAGGACGGGGAGCCTACGAGCAGTACTTC. The chain couples TRBV28 to TRBJ2-7; D might be TRBD2 (5 bases). The CDR3 runs 16 residues. Per germline, CDR1 MDHEN and CDR2 SYDVKM.

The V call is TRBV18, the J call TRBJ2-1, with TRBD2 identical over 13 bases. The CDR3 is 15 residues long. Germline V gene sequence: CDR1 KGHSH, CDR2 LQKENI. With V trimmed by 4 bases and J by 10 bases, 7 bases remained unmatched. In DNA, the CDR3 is TGTGCCAGCTCACTCGGACTAGCGGGAGATTACGAGCAGTTCTTC. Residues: CASSLGLAGDYEQFF. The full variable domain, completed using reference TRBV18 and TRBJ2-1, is NAGVMQNPRHLVRRRGQEARLRCSPMKGHSHVYWYRQLPEEGLKFMVYLQKENIIDESGMPKERFSAEFPKEGPSILRIQQVVRGDSAAYFCASSLGLAGDYEQFFGPGTRLTVL.